This TCR beta chain was identified in a study of T cells in Graves' hyperthyroidism and ophthalmopathy. This sample holds PBMCs from 10 ml fresh peripheral blood. This clonotype has ten or more counts. Antigen: not known. Study-level findings and limits: Within blood appeared most thyroid clonotypes that had expanded above 0.001. Model predictions of ophthalmopathy came a median 6.5 months before onset.

Regions amplified from RNA transcripts were the TCR beta CDR3 regions. HTBI primers were employed in a first-round RT-PCR of the TCR CDR3. TCRdb re-derived calls from the multiplex PCR reads in MiXCR, one entry per CDR3 protein. The repertoire holds about 290,000 distinct CDR3 sequences, with about an eighth as singletons. Material: blood. The clonotype was recovered from a woman aged 30 to 39 with Graves' hyperthyroidism that later progressed to Graves' ophthalmopathy.

CDR3 coding DNA: TGTGCCAGCAGTTCGGGACTAGCGGGATCCCATGAGCAGTTCTTC. Protein product: CASSSGLAGSHEQFF. The chain uses TRBV28 and TRBJ2-1; TRBD2 matches at 13 bases. Germline V lookup: CDR1 MDHEN, CDR2 SYDVKM. V was pared by 4 bases and J by 8 bases, with 5 bases of the junction left unmatched. The CDR3 spans 15 residues.